This is a list of T cell receptor beta chains from one sample in a study of immune cell composition in non-small cell lung cancer. The table came from immunoSEQ multiplex PCR; TCRdb's copy has only in-frame clones and leaves some out. The sample records some 5,000 clones, 78% being singletons. The sequenced material came from lung tumor tissue. All receptors derive from a human donor with non-small cell lung cancer. Both conserved end residues are part of each CDR3. A D gene is named only where the DNA matches it firmly. Size tells how often a clone was seen (once, few, many) or the class of an expanded clone, and some rows leave it out.

V: TRBV19
size: .
D: .
J: TRBJ1-1
CDR3: CASSGNERTEAFF
DNA: TGTGCCAGTAGTGGTAACGAGAGGACTGAAGCTTTCTTT

V: TRBV25-1
size: .
D: .
J: TRBJ1-2
CDR3: CASTGTWSIYGYTF
DNA: TGTGCCAGCACCGGGACATGGAGTATCTATGGCTACACCTTC

V: TRBV7-2
size: once
D: TRBD2
J: TRBJ2-5
CDR3: CASSLVDRGGETQYF
DNA: TGTGCCAGCAGCTTAGTCGATCGGGGGGGGGAGACCCAGTACTTC

V: TRBV11-2
size: .
D: TRBD1
J: TRBJ1-2
CDR3: CASSLGTRDRRYGYTF
DNA: TGTGCCAGCAGCTTAGGGACCCGGGACAGACGCTATGGCTACACCTTC

V: TRBV11-2
size: .
D: TRBD2
J: TRBJ2-5
CDR3: CASSPGTSGGFQETQYF
DNA: TGTGCCAGCAGCCCCGGGACTAGCGGGGGCTTCCAAGAGACCCAGTACTTC

V: TRBV10-3
size: .
D: TRBD1
J: TRBJ2-7
CDR3: CAISLGQGEGEQYF
DNA: TGTGCCATCAGCTTGGGCCAGGGGGAAGGGGAGCAGTACTTC

V: TRBV7-9
size: .
D: TRBD2
J: TRBJ2-7
CDR3: CASSHGTSGTLYF
DNA: TGTGCCAGCAGCCACGGGACTAGCGGAACCCTGTACTTC

V: TRBV7-6
size: .
D: .
J: TRBJ2-1
CDR3: CASSLTSGALPYNEQFF
DNA: TGTGCCAGCAGCTTAACGTCGGGTGCACTACCCTACAATGAGCAGTTCTTC

V: TRBV9
size: .
D: TRBD1
J: TRBJ2-5
CDR3: CASSVESGGGRETQYF
DNA: TGTGCCAGCAGCGTAGAATCAGGGGGCGGAAGAGAGACCCAGTACTTC

V: TRBV9
size: once
D: .
J: TRBJ2-4
CDR3: CASSAPGSKNIQYF
DNA: TGTGCCAGCAGCGCCCCAGGGTCCAAAAACATTCAGTACTTC

V: TRBV6-1
size: few
D: TRBD1
J: TRBJ2-7
CDR3: CASRDRVFYEQYF
DNA: TGTGCCAGCCGGGACAGGGTGTTCTACGAGCAGTACTTC

V: TRBV11-2
size: .
D: .
J: TRBJ2-7
CDR3: CASSRYGTGGFSYEQYF
DNA: TGTGCCAGCAGTAGATATGGCACGGGGGGCTTCTCCTACGAGCAGTACTTC

V: TRBV9
size: .
D: .
J: TRBJ2-5
CDR3: CASSVDPQKTQYF
DNA: TGTGCCAGCAGCGTAGACCCACAGAAGACCCAGTACTTC

V: TRBV7-9
size: .
D: TRBD1
J: TRBJ2-1
CDR3: CAGRGTGVYNEQFF
DNA: TGTGCCGGGAGGGGGACAGGGGTCTACAATGAGCAGTTCTTC

V: TRBV19
size: .
D: .
J: TRBJ1-1
CDR3: CASKTGVNTEAFF
DNA: TGTGCCAGTAAGACAGGCGTGAACACTGAAGCTTTCTTT

V: TRBV28
size: .
D: TRBD2
J: TRBJ2-7
CDR3: CATIAAGAHEQYF
DNA: TGTGCCACTATCGCGGCGGGAGCCCACGAGCAGTACTTC